These 32 T cell receptor beta chains were all obtained from the same sample, sequenced in a study of blood T cell repertoires in COVID-19. Only in-frame clones appear in the TCRdb table, and some are missing; sequencing was by immunoSEQ multiplex PCR. Altogether around 120,000 clones are present, more than 60% being singletons, with the ten largest covering 2% to 3%. Sequencing was performed on peripheral blood. These receptors originate from a middle-aged man with acute or convalescent COVID-19.

The chain employs TRBV14 and TRBJ1-5; a weak D match, TRBD1 (5 bases). The germline V gene has CDR1 SGHDN and CDR2 FVKESK. Trimming took 2 bases from V and 5 from J, leaving 10 bases between them. This CDR3 has 14 residues. CDR3 loop: CASSQTGKDQPQHF. The CDR3 DNA reads TGTGCCAGCAGCCAAACAGGTAAAGATCAGCCCCAGCATTTT. The variable domain in full, completed from reference TRBV14 and TRBJ1-5, reads EAGVTQFPSHSVIEKGQTVTLRCDPISGHDNLYWYRRVMGKEIKFLLHFVKESKQDESGMPNNRFLAERTGGTYSTLKVQPAELEDSGVYFCASSQTGKDQPQHFGDGTRLSIL.

This clone has a handful of counts. DNA of the CDR3: TGTGCCAGCAGCCAAGTTCGCTATGCCGGGGAGCTGTTTTTT. This translates into CASSQVRYAGELFF. The chain uses TRBV14 and TRBJ2-2; D not resolved. With 1 base removed from V and 6 bases from J, the gap between germline ends came to 9 bases. The CDR3 has 14 amino acids. The V gene's germline CDR1 is SGHDN and CDR2 FVKESK.

This clone appeared a single time. V and J are TRBV3-1 (or the pseudogene TRBV3-2) and TRBJ2-1, with 11 bases that match TRBD2. The V and J ends lost 5 bases and 10 bases, in that order; junction bases with no gene match: 7. CDR3 size: 14 residues. The germline gives CDR1 LGHDT, CDR2 YNNKEL (reference sequence). The CDR3 DNA sequence: TGTGCCAGCAGCGATAGCGGGGGGGCCGGAGAGCAGTTCTTC. Translation gives CASSDSGGAGEQFF.

J is TRBJ2-5 and V is TRBV5-1; 13 nucleotides agree with TRBD2. The CDR3 length is 16 residues. V lost 0 bases to trimming and J lost 5 bases; unmatched junction nucleotides: 4. The germline V gene has CDR1 SGHRS and CDR2 YFSETQ. The DNA for the CDR3 is TGCGCCAGCAGCTTGGGCACTAGCGGGAGGGTTGAGACCCAGTACTTC. The encoded protein is CASSLGTSGRVETQYF.

The V gene is TRBV28, the J gene TRBJ2-6, with TRBD1 matching over 12 bases. The CDR3 has 18 amino acids. V lost 6 bases to trimming and J lost 1 base; unmatched junction nucleotides: 7. The V gene's germline CDR1 is MDHEN and CDR2 SYDVKM. The DNA for the CDR3 is TGTGCCAGCAGCTCCCGGGACAGGGGGCGGTCTGGGGCCAACGTCCTGACTTTC. Protein sequence: CASSSRDRGRSGANVLTF.

The chain recombines TRBV2 with TRBJ2-3; 9 bases align to TRBD1. V shed 6 bases and J 1 base; nucleotides not matched to a gene: 2. The CDR3 has 14 amino acids. CDR1 is SNHLY, CDR2 FYNNEI, per germline. Here the CDR3 reads CASSWDRGTDTQYF. The CDR3 nucleotides read TGTGCCAGCAGCTGGGACAGGGGCACAGATACGCAGTATTTT.

This clone was recorded only once. The chain uses TRBV12-3 or TRBV12-4 and TRBJ2-7, with 7 nucleotides matching TRBD2. The trim removed 4 bases at V and 2 bases at J, leaving 2 bases unmatched. The CDR3 consists of 13 residues. The CDR3 nucleotides read TGTGCCAGCAGTTGGGGGGGGGCCTACGAGCAGTACTTC. Protein sequence: CASSWGGAYEQYF.

The DNA for the CDR3 is TGTGCCAGCAGTGAAGAGCGGGGGGGCACAGATACGCAGTATTTT. It yields the protein CASSEERGGTDTQYF. This chain joins TRBV6-1 and TRBJ2-3, with 9 bases that match TRBD2. Germline lookup yields CDR1 MNHNS and CDR2 SASEGT. CDR3 size: 15 residues. The junction had 0 bases not matched to a gene; V was cut back by 1 base and J by 1 base.

The chain uses TRBV13 and TRBJ1-4, with 10 bases identical to TRBD1. Germline assignment: CDR1 PRHDT and CDR2 FYEKMQ (reference sequence). CDR3 length equals 16 residues. The V segment lost 0 bases and the J segment 7 bases; nucleotides outside the gene matches: 5. The chain's CDR3 is CASSLGLGQGVEKLFF. The CDR3 DNA reads TGTGCCAGCAGCTTAGGCCTTGGACAGGGGGTTGAAAAACTGTTTTTT.

The rearrangement joins TRBV5-8 to TRBJ1-1, with D perhaps matching TRBD1 (6 bases). Deletions cut 2 bases from V and 11 bases from J, with 19 bases between. Germline lookup yields CDR1 SGHTS and CDR2 YDEGEE. The CDR3 is 14 amino acids. Here the CDR3 DNA reads TGTGCCAGCAGCTTCAGGAGAAACAGGGATCCGGCTTTCTTT. Its protein is CASSFRRNRDPAFF.

This rearrangement joins TRBV6-4 to TRBJ1-5; D remains unclear. The CDR3 spans 13 residues. CDR1 is MRHNA and CDR2 is SNTAGT in the germline V gene. The germline V and J ends were trimmed by 5 bases and 6 bases, with 11 bases remaining between them. Here the CDR3 reads CASSRTSGQPQHF. As DNA, the CDR3 is TGTGCCAGCAGTCGTACAAGCGGTCAGCCCCAGCATTTT.

CDR3 loop: CASSIHRGKDYNSPLHF. The DNA for the CDR3 is TGTGCCAGCAGTATACACAGGGGGAAGGACTATAATTCACCCCTCCACTTT. The rearrangement joins TRBV27 to TRBJ1-6, with TRBD1 identical over 8 bases. Losses at the gene ends were 5 bases for V and 3 bases for J; bases not matched to a gene: 9. The CDR3 loop spans 17 amino acids. In germline, CDR1 is MNHEY, CDR2 SMNVEV (reference sequence).

In its sample, this clone was seen a few times. This chain links TRBV7-9 with TRBJ2-7, with 11 positions matching TRBD2. Per the germline V gene, CDR1 is SEHNR and CDR2 is FQNEAQ (reference sequence). Trimming removed 0 bases from V and 6 bases from J; junction bases left unmatched: 4. This CDR3 contains 15 residues. CDR3 nucleotide sequence: TGTGCCAGCAGCTTAGCTAGCGGGAGGGCCATCGAGCAGTACTTC. Amino acids: CASSLASGRAIEQYF.

The rearrangement joins TRBV19 to TRBJ1-5; no definite D call. V was trimmed by 8 bases and J by 4 bases, leaving 6 bases between them. Germline V CDR1 and CDR2: LNHDA, SQIVND (reference sequence). This CDR3 is 11 amino acids long. The CDR3 here is CASGRNQPQHF. The CDR3 region has the DNA TGTGCCAGTGGGAGGAATCAGCCCCAGCATTTT.

This chain uses TRBV28 with TRBJ1-2; 8 nucleotides agree with TRBD1. V was clipped by 5 bases and J by 2 bases; unmatched bases: 7. This CDR3 region has 15 residues. Germline lookup yields CDR1 MDHEN and CDR2 SYDVKM. CDR3 DNA: TGTGCCAGCAGTCTTCTCAACAGGGGGAACTATGGCTACACCTTC. Its translation is CASSLLNRGNYGYTF.

The chain combines TRBV7-9 with TRBJ2-1; 9 nucleotides line up with TRBD1. This CDR3 is built from 16 residues. Trimming at V came to 3 bases and at J to 5 bases, leaving 8 bases not matched to a gene. Germline V gene sequence: CDR1 SEHNR, CDR2 FQNEAQ (reference sequence). The CDR3 DNA reads TGTGCCAGCAGCTTTCTACAGGGGGCGCGGAACAATGAGCAGTTCTTC. Its protein product is CASSFLQGARNNEQFF.

V and J are TRBV18 and TRBJ1-2; 10 bases agree with TRBD1. V shed 3 bases and J 1 base; nucleotides not matched to a gene: 8. This CDR3 region has 17 residues. Germline CDR1 reads KGHSH; CDR2 reads LQKENI. The DNA of the CDR3 is TGTGCCAGCTCACCCCGGAGGACAGGGGGAAGTAACTATGGCTACACCTTC. Its protein is CASSPRRTGGSNYGYTF.

V and J are TRBV28 and TRBJ2-2; 12 bases match TRBD1. With 1 base clipped from V and 4 bases from J, the junction kept 10 bases outside the gene matches. The CDR3 contains 19 residues. Germline values: CDR1 MDHEN, CDR2 SYDVKM. The CDR3 spells CASSLSVFGTGGFTGELFF. The CDR3 DNA follows: TGTGCCAGCAGTTTATCGGTCTTCGGGACAGGGGGCTTCACCGGGGAGCTGTTTTTT.

The rearrangement joins TRBV28 to TRBJ2-3, with TRBD1 matching 11 bases. Germline lookup yields CDR1 MDHEN and CDR2 SYDVKM. The length of the CDR3 is 15 residues. With 5 bases clipped from V and 1 base from J, the junction kept 2 bases outside the gene matches. In DNA, the CDR3 is TGTGCCAGCAGTGGACAGGGGGCAGGCACAGATACGCAGTATTTT. Its translation is CASSGQGAGTDTQYF.

This clone was picked up one time. A much larger clone differs from this one at a single base, so this may be a read error. This specimen includes other DNA sequences encoding the same CDR3. This chain connects TRBV29-1 to TRBJ2-2, with 11 bases identical to TRBD2. Unmatched junction bases numbered 0, after V lost 7 bases and J lost 5 bases. There are 12 residues in the CDR3. Germline lookup yields CDR1 SQVTM and CDR2 ANQGSEA. CDR3 coding DNA: TGCAGCGGGACTAGCGGGACCGGGGAGCTGTTTTTT. This encodes CSGTSGTGELFF.

This chain connects TRBV7-6 to TRBJ1-4; TRBD1 agrees at 11 bases. Germline lookup yields CDR1 SGHVS and CDR2 FNYEAQ. J was trimmed by 7 bases and V by 0 bases; bases with no gene match: 4. The CDR3 extends over 16 amino acids. Written as DNA, the CDR3 is TGTGCCAGCAGCTTAGCCCGGACAGGGGGCATTGAAAAACTGTTTTTT. Protein sequence: CASSLARTGGIEKLFF.

V usage is TRBV19 and J usage is TRBJ1-5; 8 bases are shared with TRBD1. The CDR3 extends over 17 amino acids. V shed 4 bases and J 4 bases; nucleotides not matched to a gene: 12. The germline gives CDR1 LNHDA, CDR2 SQIVND (reference sequence). DNA of the CDR3: TGTGCCAGTAGTACGCCACTTCAGGGGGCCTTTAATCAGCCCCAGCATTTT. The encoded protein is CASSTPLQGAFNQPQHF.

V usage is TRBV27 and J usage is TRBJ1-5; D not resolved. V was trimmed by 10 bases and J by 0 bases, leaving 22 bases between them. CDR1 and CDR2 (germline): MNHEY, SMNVEV (reference sequence). The CDR3 spans 17 residues. The CDR3 spells CATKPFTSQYSNQPQHF. The CDR3 DNA follows: TGTGCCACAAAACCATTCACCTCCCAGTATAGCAATCAGCCCCAGCATTTT.

The V gene is TRBV5-4, the J gene TRBJ2-7; TRBD2 is a possible D gene (5 bases). V was trimmed by 4 bases and J by 5 bases, leaving 19 bases between them. The CDR3 is 15 amino acids. CDR1 is SGHNT, CDR2 YYREEE, per germline (reference sequence). CDR3 nucleotide sequence: TGTGCCAGCAGCCCCGCGGGTGCGGTGAGGGACGAGCAGTACTTC. Translating gives CASSPAGAVRDEQYF.

CDR3 sequence: CASSPLQGENTEAFF. The CDR3 DNA follows: TGCGCCAGCAGCCCCTTACAGGGGGAGAACACTGAAGCTTTCTTT. The chain couples TRBV5-1 to TRBJ1-1, with TRBD1 identical over 8 bases. CDR1 is SGHRS, CDR2 YFSETQ, per germline. The CDR3 has 15 residues. V trimming: 4 bases; J trimming: 1 base; junction bases outside the gene matches: 6.

V and J are TRBV5-1 and TRBJ2-3; the match to TRBD1 covers 8 bases. Germline-derived CDR1 and CDR2 are SGHRS and YFSETQ. This CDR3 is 15 amino acids long. J gave up 3 bases and V 0 bases, and 3 bases lay outside the gene matches. The CDR3 DNA reads TGCGCCAGCAGCTTGGTGGGGACAGGTACAGATACGCAGTATTTT. This gives the protein CASSLVGTGTDTQYF. Based on the CDR3 plus reference TRBV5-1 and TRBJ2-3, the full variable domain is KAGVTQTPRYLIKTRGQQVTLSCSPISGHRSVSWYQQTPGQGLQFLFEYFSETQRNKGNFPGRFSGRQFSNSRSEMNVSTLELGDSALYLCASSLVGTGTDTQYFGPGTRLTVL.

This clone appeared a few times. V is TRBV24-1 and J is TRBJ2-5; the D gene is possibly TRBD1 (6 bases). CDR1 and CDR2 (germline): KGHDR, SFDVKD. The CDR3 extends over 12 amino acids. The CDR3 DNA reads TGTCCTAAATTACAGGGCCCAGAGACCCAGTACTTC. Its translation: CPKLQGPETQYF.

This chain links TRBV25-1 with TRBJ2-2; 9 nucleotides line up with TRBD1. The length of the CDR3 is 17 residues. The V segment lost 4 bases and the J segment 5 bases; nucleotides outside the gene matches: 11. Germline V gives CDR1 MGHDK, CDR2 SYGVNS. CDR3 sequence reads: CASSANWPGQGTGELFF. The CDR3 nucleotides are TGTGCCAGCAGTGCCAATTGGCCGGGACAGGGTACCGGGGAGCTGTTTTTT.

The chain employs TRBV3-1 (or the pseudogene TRBV3-2) and TRBJ2-2, with TRBD1 identical over 7 bases. Looked up from germline, CDR1 is LGHDT and CDR2 is YNNKEL (reference sequence). This CDR3 region has 15 residues. Trimming cost V 4 bases and J 5 bases; bases outside gene matches: 7. CDR3 region: CASSPRSRGTGELFF. In DNA form, the CDR3 reads TGTGCCAGCAGCCCCCGCAGCAGGGGGACCGGGGAGCTGTTTTTT.

The gene calls are TRBV18 and TRBJ2-1; no clear D gene. The CDR3 consists of 16 residues. In germline, CDR1 is KGHSH, CDR2 LQKENI. The V and J ends lost 0 bases and 2 bases respectively, with 11 bases between them. CDR3 loop: CASSPPAYLPYNEQFF. For the CDR3, the DNA is TGTGCCAGCTCACCACCGGCATACCTCCCCTACAATGAGCAGTTCTTC.

This sequence joins TRBV7-8 and TRBJ2-1, with 9 positions matching TRBD2. The V and J ends lost 0 bases and 4 bases, in that order; junction bases with no gene match: 1. CDR1 and CDR2 from the germline V gene are SGHVS and FQNEAQ. The CDR3 runs to 15 residues. Written as DNA, the CDR3 is TGTGCCAGCAGCTTAGCGACTAGCGGATACAATGAGCAGTTCTTC. Protein sequence: CASSLATSGYNEQFF.

Only a few counts were recorded for this clone. The CDR3 DNA follows: TGTGCCAGCAGTGAATACAGCTATGGCTACACCTTC. It codes for CASSEYSYGYTF. The chain links TRBV6-1 to TRBJ1-2, with unresolved D. The CDR3 consists of 12 residues. V was pared by 2 bases and J by 4 bases, with 5 bases between. Germline assignment: CDR1 MNHNS and CDR2 SASEGT.